This TCR beta chain stems from a study of T-cell reconstitution after alpha-beta-depleted transplantation in children (dated by TCRdb to the mid-2010s). A note on the overall study: Using TCR repertoire profiling, the study quantitatively followed how T-cell immune reconstitution unfolded in children after TCRalphabeta/CD19-depleted allogeneic hematopoietic cell transplantation.

The V end loses 9 bases and the J end loses 3 bases, and a stretch of 11 bases separates them. Including the terminal cysteine and phenylalanine, the CDR3 comprises 12 residues. The retained sequence is limited to the CDR3, 36 bases, with the frame set at the first base. The CDR1 and CDR2 encoded by the germline V gene (reference sequence) are SEHNR and FQNEAQ. The library was prepared using PCR. TCRdb names Illumina HiSeq 2500 as the instrument used. TCR libraries were prepared with molecular barcoding, using unique molecular identifiers to normalize TCRbeta repertoire quantification. Through fastp at Q25 and MiXCR, TCRdb rebuilt clones from the public reads, retaining in-frame beta chains. Under each unique CDR3 protein, matching rows form one entry showing the most common genes and DNA. The sample contains hundreds of thousands of distinct CDR3 sequences, around 13% of them found a single time. The top ten clonotypes cover less than 6.5% of the sample.

This clonotype has at least ten counts. No antigen is known for it. Base qualities are not recorded, but no much larger clone differs from it by a single base. Here the sequenced sample was PBMCs from the stem cell graft donor, taken from the stem cell graft. The TCR comes from a human donor who donated a stem cell graft to a child with combined immunodeficiency. Here the chain combines TRBV7-9 and TRBJ1-2, with the D gene call left open. The sequence in DNA is TGTGCCAGTCATGGCTACTACTATGGCTACACCTTC. Translated, this gives CASHGYYYGYTF.